Reported below is one T cell receptor beta chain. There is no known antigen for this receptor. Base qualities are not at hand, and no much larger clone is one base apart. The sample originates from a study of shared clonotypes between healthy human individuals (dated by TCRdb to the early 2020s). Describing the broader study: A few men and a couple of women, aged 18 to 49 years, made up the cohort. Libraries were prepared and TCR repertoires were sequenced by different laboratories using diverse techniques, in order to increase sequencing depth and limit assay-specific biases. To estimate repertoire size and how much clonotype sharing occurs between individuals, the study deeply sequenced the blood TCR repertoires of 5 or 6 healthy adults. Per donor, leukapheresis produced somewhere between about 0.9 and 9.5 billion PBMCs.

TCR CDR3 regions were amplified from genomic DNA by multiplex PCR using the deep immunoSEQ assay. Extracted genomic DNA from each cell subset was spread evenly across all wells of several immunoSEQ 96-well plates, with each plate serving as a replicate. For unsorted PBMC, approximately 0.3 ug genomic DNA, equal to tens of thousands of T cell genomes, was loaded into each replicate PCR. Ten immunoSEQ deep assay plates were used to sequence the unsorted PBMC genomic DNA. Purified libraries were measured with a Qubit 3.0 fluorometer, size-checked on a Bioanalyzer 2100, and measured again with the KAPA Library Quantification kit. Each immunoSEQ 96-well plate was sequenced on its own single-read 150-cycle Illumina NextSeq 550 flow cell. Turning to the authors' computational methods: Because the immunoSEQ output included only junctional sequences and no quality scores, the filtering could not be the same as the filtering used for full-length reads. To assign V/J genes and CDR3, sequences were annotated against IMGT germline references using PyIR, a Python wrapper for IgBLAST v1.9. Any read was removed if the V/J assignment was weak (E-value above 1e-6), the CDR3 was missing, or the read contained stop codons, out-of-frame junctions, or ambiguous translated residues. V3J clonotypes were defined as sequences sharing an identical inferred V gene, J gene, and CDR3 amino acid sequence. The percentage overlap between two repertoires was calculated by dividing the number of shared unique clonotypes by the size of the smaller repertoire. Repertoire richness was assessed with RTK rarefaction, the Chao1 estimator, and Recon v2.1 estimates of unobserved clonotypes. As stored in TCRdb, this immuneACCESS dataset retains in-frame rearrangements with V and J assigned. A fraction of the clones does not appear; measured against another copy, unresolved V genes explain less than half of the discrepancy, and the remainder lacks a known reason. That table is the source of V, J and clone size, and D and trimming were worked out from the DNA. Within this sample are roughly 450,000 clones, with roughly 78% of them counted one time only. 10% to 15% of the sample is taken by the ten largest.

The paper as a whole reports these results and caveats: The small number of donors limited the genetic and exposure-history diversity represented. Based on pairwise subsampling, the degree of clonotype sharing among donors was expected to be affected by sequencing depth. Sampling was restricted to blood, and TCR repertoires in tissues likely differ from the TCR repertoires found in blood.

The donors were healthy, HIV-negative adults who had no recently reported acute infections or vaccinations. All donors were Caucasian adults living in Nashville, Tennessee, USA. For unsorted samples, tens of millions of PBMCs were counted, and genomic DNA was extracted using the QIAamp DNA Blood Mini kit. After blood collection by leukapheresis, PBMCs were isolated using Ficoll-Histopaque density gradient centrifugation and then cryopreserved in the vapor phase of liquid nitrogen. CDR1 SGHVS and CDR2 FQNEAQ were looked up in the germline V gene. Trimming removed 5 bases from V and 3 bases from J, leaving 7 bases between the germline ends. Spanning cysteine to phenylalanine, the CDR3 consists of 12 amino acids. CDR3 DNA is the only sequence kept; it has 36 bases, read in frame from the first base.

Input material: PBMCs. The chain employs TRBV7-8 and TRBJ2-5; no D gene is confidently identified. This TCR was recovered from a woman aged 40 to 55 in good health. Some clones in this sample may be carry-over from other donors' samples. The CDR3 here reads CASSSVEETQYF. The nucleotides are TGTGCCAGCAGCAGCGTCGAAGAGACCCAGTACTTC.